This TCR beta chain was identified in a study of blood T cells in healthy people across ages. V lost 3 bases and J lost 3, with 14 bases in between. This CDR3 has 14 residues. Per the germline V gene, CDR1 is DFQATT and CDR2 is SNEGSKA (reference sequence). This clonotype was observed a handful of times. Next came a second PCR, run for roughly 6 to 11 cycles, which used a sample-barcoded 5' primer along with a J-beta primer mix. Samples each returned at least 2.5 million CDR3-containing paired-end reads. TCRdb re-called the 5' RACE reads with MiXCR, one entry per CDR3 protein. This sample has fewer than 750,000 distinct CDR3 sequences, with roughly 43% found just once.

Sequenced sample: blood. The clonotype comes from a man older than 75 in good health. The chain has TRBV20-1 and TRBJ1-2; D uncertain. The CDR3 coding sequence is TGCAGTGCTAGGCGGCGGGCCCCCTACTATGGCTACACCTTC. Its translation: CSARRRAPYYGYTF.